The rows below give T cell receptor beta chains drawn from one sample of a study of beta chain features in type 1 diabetes. Profiled with immunoSEQ multiplex PCR; TCRdb holds only in-frame clones, not every one. Of 150,000 to 200,000 clones listed, approximately 9.9% are singletons. The sample comprised central memory CD4+ T cells from blood. The receptors were gathered from a woman between 18 and 29 years old in good health. The CDR3 runs from the conserved cysteine through the conserved F or W. D genes are given only for firm matches. A row's size may be missing; if present it is once, few, many or a size class.

j_call v_call d_call clone_size cdr3_aa cdr3_nt
TRBJ2-1 TRBV11-1 TRBD2 - CASSFGGSYNEQFF TGTGCCAGCAGCTTCGGCGGGAGTTACAATGAGCAGTTCTTC
TRBJ2-7 TRBV5-1 TRBD1 - CASSPETGGPREQYF TGCGCCAGCAGCCCCGAGACAGGGGGCCCTCGCGAGCAGTACTTC
TRBJ1-1 TRBV30 TRBD1 few CALGQGTNTEAFF TGTGCCTTGGGACAGGGAACGAACACTGAAGCTTTCTTT
TRBJ1-1 TRBV9 - - CASSLSGGDPTEAFF TGTGCCAGCAGCCTATCAGGAGGGGACCCGACTGAAGCTTTCTTT
TRBJ2-7 TRBV4-2 TRBD2 few CASSQGLAGSYEQYF TGTGCCAGCAGCCAAGGACTAGCGGGTTCCTACGAGCAGTACTTC
TRBJ1-1 TRBV18 TRBD1 few CASSEGQGAGRAFF TGTGCCAGCTCTGAGGGACAGGGGGCAGGACGGGCTTTCTTT
TRBJ2-1 TRBV7-2 TRBD1 - CASSRDGTGTYEQFF TGTGCCAGCAGCCGCGACGGGACAGGGACTTATGAGCAGTTCTTC
TRBJ2-1 TRBV20-1 - few CSAQQGNEQFF TGCAGTGCTCAGCAGGGTAATGAGCAGTTCTTC
TRBJ2-7 TRBV29-1 TRBD1 - CSVPGQGDYEQYF TGCAGCGTTCCCGGACAGGGCGACTACGAGCAGTACTTC
TRBJ2-6 TRBV2 - - CASRPHRAGANVLTF TGTGCCAGCAGACCCCACAGGGCTGGGGCCAACGTCCTGACTTTC
TRBJ1-2 TRBV19 TRBD1 few CASTLTGENYGYTF TGTGCCAGTACCCTGACAGGGGAGAACTATGGCTACACCTTC
TRBJ1-1 TRBV2 - - CASRGGEPEAFF TGTGCCAGCAGGGGTGGGGAGCCTGAAGCTTTCTTT
TRBJ2-7 TRBV30 - few CAWSAGTQGFYEQYF TGTGCCTGGAGTGCCGGGACCCAGGGGTTCTACGAGCAGTACTTC
TRBJ2-1 TRBV5-1 TRBD2 few CASSLSGGRSNEQFF TGCGCCAGCAGCTTGTCTGGCGGGAGGTCCAATGAGCAGTTCTTC
TRBJ1-5 TRBV28 TRBD1 - CASSRAGSGGSQPQHF TGTGCCAGCAGCCGGGCGGGATCAGGGGGGAGTCAGCCCCAGCATTTT
TRBJ2-3 TRBV7-9 - - CASSLVHTDTQYF TGTGCCAGCAGCTTAGTACACACAGATACGCAGTATTTT
TRBJ1-1 TRBV2 - - CASSVGVNTEAFF TGTGCCAGCAGTGTAGGGGTGAACACTGAAGCTTTCTTT